In this sample, the clone carrying this T cell receptor (beta chain) turned up a few times. This entry is derived from a study of blood T cells in healthy people across ages. V lost 3 bases to trimming and J lost 9 bases; unmatched junction nucleotides: 3. This CDR3 comprises 13 residues. The germline CDR1 and CDR2 sequences are SGHTA and FQGNSA. A J-beta primer mix and a sample-barcoded 5' primer were used in a second PCR of about 6 to 12 cycles. A single record per CDR3 protein comes from TCRdb applying MiXCR to the 5' RACE reads. Among about a million distinct CDR3 sequences listed, approximately 50% were seen once.

The sequence came from a woman aged 55-69 years in good health. The sample comprised blood. The chain employs TRBV7-2 and TRBJ2-1, with 9 bases lining up with TRBD2. CDR3 amino acids: CASSLAGGLEQFF. Here the CDR3 DNA reads TGTGCCAGCAGCTTGGCGGGAGGGCTTGAGCAGTTCTTC.